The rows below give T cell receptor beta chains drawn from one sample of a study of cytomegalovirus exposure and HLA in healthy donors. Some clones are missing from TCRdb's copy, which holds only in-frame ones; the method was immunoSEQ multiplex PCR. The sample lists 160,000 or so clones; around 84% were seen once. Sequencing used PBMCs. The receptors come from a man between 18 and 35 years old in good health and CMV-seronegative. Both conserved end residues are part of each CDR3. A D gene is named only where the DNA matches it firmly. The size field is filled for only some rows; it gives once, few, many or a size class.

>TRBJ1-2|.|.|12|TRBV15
TGTGCCACCAGCAGAGCTACCTATGGCTACACCTTC
CATSRATYGYTF
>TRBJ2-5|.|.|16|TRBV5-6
TGTGCCAGCAGCGCAGCGGGACAGGATCTTTTCGAGACCCAGTACTTC
CASSAAGQDLFETQYF
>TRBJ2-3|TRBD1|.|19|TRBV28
TGTGCCAGCATGTCTCGTGGCCTGACAGGGAAATTTGGCACAGATACGCAGTATTTT
CASMSRGLTGKFGTDTQYF
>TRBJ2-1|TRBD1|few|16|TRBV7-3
TGTGCCAGCAGCTTACGTCCGGGAAGGGGGCACAATGAGCAGTTCTTC
CASSLRPGRGHNEQFF
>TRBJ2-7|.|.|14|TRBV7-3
TGTGCCAGCAGCCCTCAGCAGGGGCTGAACGAGCAGTACTTC
CASSPQQGLNEQYF
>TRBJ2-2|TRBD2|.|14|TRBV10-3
TGTGCCATCACCGCGGGGGGGGGCACCGGGGAGCTGTTTTTT
CAITAGGGTGELFF
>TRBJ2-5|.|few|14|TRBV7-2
TGTGCCAGCAGCCTCGGACAACACCAAGAGACCCAGTACTTC
CASSLGQHQETQYF
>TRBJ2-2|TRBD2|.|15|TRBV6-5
TGTGCCAGCAGTCCCGGGCTAGCGGGAGCCGGGGAGCTGTTTTTT
CASSPGLAGAGELFF
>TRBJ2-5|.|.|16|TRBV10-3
TGTGCCATCAGTGAGTCGAGGAGGGTGAGCCAAGAGACCCAGTACTTC
CAISESRRVSQETQYF
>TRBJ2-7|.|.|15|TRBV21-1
TGTGCCAGCAGCCCCACGCTAGCGGGGGACTACGAGCAGTACTTC
CASSPTLAGDYEQYF
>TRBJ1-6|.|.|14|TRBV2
TGTGCCAGCAAAGAAGGGGTGGCGAATTCACCCCTCCACTTT
CASKEGVANSPLHF
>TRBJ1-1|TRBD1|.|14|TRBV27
TGTGCCAGCAGCTTCGGGACAGAGAACACTGAAGCTTTCTTT
CASSFGTENTEAFF
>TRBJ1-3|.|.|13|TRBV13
TGTGCCAGCTCCCTTGCGGTTGGAAACACCATATATTTT
CASSLAVGNTIYF
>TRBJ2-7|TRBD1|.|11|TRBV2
TGTGCCACCCGGGACAGCATTAGGCAGTACTTC
CATRDSIRQYF
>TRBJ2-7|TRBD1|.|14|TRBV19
TGTGCCAGGACGCGCACAGGGGGGTCCTACGAGCAGTACTTC
CARTRTGGSYEQYF
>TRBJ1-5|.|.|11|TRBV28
TGTGCCAGCTCAAGAGTACAGCCCCAGCATTTT
CASSRVQPQHF
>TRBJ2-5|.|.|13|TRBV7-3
TGTGCCAGCAGCTTAAGTCCGAGCGGCCGGGAGTACTTC
CASSLSPSGREYF
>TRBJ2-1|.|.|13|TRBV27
TGTGCCAGCAGTATCAGGGGAAAGAATGAGCAGTTCTTC
CASSIRGKNEQFF
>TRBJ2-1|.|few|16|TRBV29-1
TGCAGCGTTGAACCCCGGAGCCGAGGCGGCGTGAGTGAGCAGTTCTTC
CSVEPRSRGGVSEQFF
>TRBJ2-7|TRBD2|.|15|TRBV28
TGTGCCAGCAGTTTAAGCGGGGGCAGCTCCTACGAGCAGTACTTC
CASSLSGGSSYEQYF
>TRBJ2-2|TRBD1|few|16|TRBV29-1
TGCAGCGTCGCCACCGGGACAGGGTATGGCACCGGGGAGCTGTTTTTT
CSVATGTGYGTGELFF
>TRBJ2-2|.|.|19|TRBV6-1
TGTGCCAGCAGTGAAGGTAGGAAACAGAGCGGAGCGAACACCGGGGAGCTGTTTTTT
CASSEGRKQSGANTGELFF
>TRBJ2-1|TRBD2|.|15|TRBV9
TGTGCCAGCAGCGTCTCCGGGACTAGCGGCAATGAGCAGTTCTTC
CASSVSGTSGNEQFF
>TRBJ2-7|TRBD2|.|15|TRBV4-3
TGCGCCAGCAGCCCACGACTAGCGGGGAGCTACGAGCAGTACTTC
CASSPRLAGSYEQYF
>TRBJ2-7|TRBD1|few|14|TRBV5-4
TGTGCCAGCAGCTTAGGGGGCGCGGCAGCCGAGCAGTACTTC
CASSLGGAAAEQYF
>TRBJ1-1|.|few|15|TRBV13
TGTGCCAGCAGCCTAGCGCGGGAGGGAGCCACTGAAGCTTTCTTT
CASSLAREGATEAFF
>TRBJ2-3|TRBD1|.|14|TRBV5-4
TGTGCCAGCAGCTTGGGGACAGGGGTAGATACGCAGTATTTT
CASSLGTGVDTQYF
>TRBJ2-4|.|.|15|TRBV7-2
TGTGCCAGCAGCGACCGAGGGCGGGCCAAAAACATTCAGTACTTC
CASSDRGRAKNIQYF
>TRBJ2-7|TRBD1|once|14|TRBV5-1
TGCGCCAGCAGCTCTGACAGGGGGCGCGACGAGCAGTACTTC
CASSSDRGRDEQYF
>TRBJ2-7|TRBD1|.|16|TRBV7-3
TGTGCCAGCAGCTCCACCGGGACAGGGACAACCTACGAGCAGTACTTC
CASSSTGTGTTYEQYF
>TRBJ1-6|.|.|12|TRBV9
TGTGCCAGCAGCCTTGGCAATTCACCCCTCCACTTT
CASSLGNSPLHF
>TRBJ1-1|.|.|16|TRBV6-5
TGTGCCAGCAGTTACTCTAGGGGGACACTAAACACTGAAGCTTTCTTT
CASSYSRGTLNTEAFF
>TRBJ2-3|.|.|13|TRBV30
TGTGCCTGGAGTGTGCCAGGGGCGGATACGCAGTATTTT
CAWSVPGADTQYF
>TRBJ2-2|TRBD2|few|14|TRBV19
TGTGCCAGTAAGAGCGGGGGACCCCCCGGGGAGCTGTTTTTT
CASKSGGPPGELFF
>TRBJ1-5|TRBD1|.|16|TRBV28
TGTGCCAGCAGTTCACCCCGACAGGGTAGCGATCAGCCCCAGCATTTT
CASSSPRQGSDQPQHF
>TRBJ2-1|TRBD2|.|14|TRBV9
TGTGCCAGCAGCGAGTCCGGGGGGGTCGTCGAGCAGTTCTTC
CASSESGGVVEQFF
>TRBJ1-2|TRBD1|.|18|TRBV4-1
TGCGCCAGCAGCCAAGTCCCGTCCACAGACAGGGATCACTATGGCTACACCTTC
CASSQVPSTDRDHYGYTF
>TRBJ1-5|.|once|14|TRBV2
TGTGCCAGCACTCAGGAGGGGACCAATCAGCCCCAGCATTTT
CASTQEGTNQPQHF
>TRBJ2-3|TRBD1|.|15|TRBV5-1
TGCGCCAGCAGCCCCTGGGACAGGGTTTCAGATACGCAGTATTTT
CASSPWDRVSDTQYF
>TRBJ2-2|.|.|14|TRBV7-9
TGTTCCAGCACCCGGCGGGTGGGCACCGGGGAGCTGTTTTTT
CSSTRRVGTGELFF